The table lists the clone carrying this T cell receptor beta chain with a few counts. Its specificity is not known. Constant-segment primers and 5'RACE yielded cDNA libraries for TCR alpha and TCR beta, each carrying sample barcodes and UMIs. TCRdb called the 5' RACE reads again in MiXCR, with one record for every CDR3 protein. The top ten hold about 38% of the sample, which has 110,000 or so distinct CDR3 sequences, 20% to 25% seen once. The data belong to a study of T-cell memory formation after mild COVID-19. For the study at large: Clustering of TCRs was largely donor specific.

Whole-study results and caveats: Mainly in CM and EM were contracting CD4+ clones; CD8+ were in EMRA. From day 15 to 85, contracting clones were balanced between CD4 and CD8, whereas later expanders leaned toward CD4+.

The V and J ends lost 3 bases and 6 bases respectively, with 12 bases between them. The CDR3 totals 13 residues. V usage is TRBV12-3 or TRBV12-4 and J usage is TRBJ2-7; D is uncertain. This sequence originates from a man between 18 and 35 years old who had mild COVID-19 (a few samples of this study predate the infection). Cell type and time point are not known. Sequencing was done on a sample of PBMCs or a T cell subset sorted from them (not recorded which). This CDR3 is CASSLLVFGEQYF. The DNA for the CDR3 is TGTGCCAGCAGTTTGCTAGTATTTGGCGAGCAGTACTTC.